The 31 T cell receptor beta chains given below trace back to one sample, sequenced in a study of Graves' ophthalmopathy and Graves' hyperthyroidism. RNA transcripts provided the template for amplifying TCR beta CDR3 regions. The first round was an RT-PCR with HTBI primers, and the second round was a multiplex PCR. TCRdb re-derived calls from the multiplex PCR reads in MiXCR, one entry per CDR3 protein. The data contain over a million distinct CDR3 sequences, 35% to 40% of them singletons. Sequences were obtained from peripheral blood or thyroid tissue (not recorded which). The receptors derive from an adult man with Graves' hyperthyroidism.

This rearrangement joins TRBV7-2 to TRBJ2-7; D might be TRBD1 (5 bases). The CDR3 length is 15 residues. Germline V gene data show CDR1 as SGHTA and CDR2 as FQGNSA. Deletions cut 2 bases from V and 6 bases from J, with 17 bases between. The CDR3 DNA sequence: TGTGCCAGCAGCTTAACGGTTCTAGGCCAGGGCGAGCAGTACTTC. This translates into CASSLTVLGQGEQYF.

This clonotype was picked up many times. CDR3 loop: CSVGQGGYEQYF. In DNA form, the CDR3 reads TGCAGCGTTGGACAGGGGGGTTACGAGCAGTACTTC. The chain couples TRBV29-1 to TRBJ2-7; the match to TRBD1 covers 9 bases. Germline CDR1 SQVTM, CDR2 ANQGSEA. This CDR3 comprises 12 residues. V dropped 4 bases and J dropped 4; count of bases not matched to a gene: 2.

This clonotype was counted ten times or more. This rearrangement joins TRBV10-3 to TRBJ1-1, with D maybe TRBD1 (6 bases). Looked up from germline, CDR1 is ENHRY and CDR2 is SYGVKD. V was cut by 8 bases and J by 4 bases, with 20 bases left in between. The CDR3 has 15 amino acids. Written as DNA, the CDR3 is TGTGCCATCTTGGATACGGGGGCAGAGAGCACTGAAGCTTTCTTT. Translated, it gives CAILDTGAESTEAFF.

This sequence joins TRBV2 and TRBJ2-2; TRBD1 matches at 10 bases. The junction had 11 bases not matched to a gene; V was cut back by 8 bases and J by 8 bases. CDR3 length: 15 residues. Germline V gives CDR1 SNHLY, CDR2 FYNNEI. The CDR3 loop is CASVGSTGGSGELFF. The CDR3 DNA reads as TGTGCCAGCGTGGGGTCGACAGGGGGCTCTGGGGAGCTGTTTTTT. The variable domain in full, with the rest retrieved from reference TRBV2 and TRBJ2-2, is EPEVTQTPSHQVTQMGQEVILRCVPISNHLYFYWYRQILGQKVEFLVSFYNNEISEKSEIFDDQFSVERPDGSNFTLKIRSTKLEDSAMYFCASVGSTGGSGELFFGEGSRLTVL.

The chain is built from TRBV28 and TRBJ1-5; D perhaps matches TRBD1 (5 bases). The length of the CDR3 is 14 residues. The V and J ends lost 5 bases and 6 bases respectively, with 14 bases between them. Germline V gene data show CDR1 as MDHEN and CDR2 as SYDVKM. CDR3 amino acids: CASSLTIQVQPQHF. The CDR3 DNA reads TGTGCCAGCAGTCTTACTATACAGGTTCAGCCCCAGCATTTT.

This clonotype was counted at least ten times. V is TRBV2 and J is TRBJ1-4, with unresolved D. CDR1 is SNHLY and CDR2 is FYNNEI in the germline V gene. The CDR3 loop spans 15 amino acids. The V gene lost 6 bases and the J gene lost 0 bases, with 11 bases spanning the gap. The CDR3 reads CASRADYATNEKLFF. The DNA of the CDR3 is TGTGCCAGCAGGGCTGATTATGCAACTAATGAAAAACTGTTTTTT.

This CDR3 reads CSGDRTTEAFF. CDR3 sequence (DNA): TGCAGCGGCGACAGGACAACTGAAGCTTTCTTT. V usage is TRBV29-1 and J usage is TRBJ1-1, with D perhaps TRBD1 (6 bases). CDR1 and CDR2 (germline): SQVTM, ANQGSEA. V lost 7 bases, J lost 5 bases, and 11 bases lay in between. The CDR3 spans 11 residues. Complete variable domain (other parts from reference TRBV29-1 and TRBJ1-1): SAVISQKPSRDICQRGTSLTIQCQVDSQVTMMFWYRQQPGQSLTLIATANQGSEATYESGFVIDKFPISRPNLTFSTLTVSNMSPEDSSIYLCSGDRTTEAFFGQGTRLTVV.

With regard to this clonotype: At one of its ends the junction is not consistent with the germline gene, which may arise from a read error. The chain recombines TRBV7-2 with TRBJ2-5; a weak D match, TRBD1 (5 bases). The length of the CDR3 is 13 residues. CDR1 is SGHTA, CDR2 FQGNSA, per germline. The CDR3 reads CDSSLGVRETQYF. CDR3 bases: TGTGACAGCAGCTTAGGGGTGCGAGAGACCCAGTACTTC.

This clonotype was seen repeatedly, ten times or more. CDR3 amino acids: CASSERQNSPLHF. DNA for the CDR3: TGTGCCAGCAGCGAAAGACAGAATTCACCCCTCCACTTT. The J gene is TRBJ1-6, the V gene TRBV7-2; TRBD1 might be the D (5 bases). CDR3 length: 13 amino acids. Trimming took 5 bases from V and 7 from J, leaving 9 bases between them. Germline V CDR1 and CDR2: SGHTA, FQGNSA.

This sequence joins TRBV7-9 and TRBJ1-5; D unresolved. Germline V lookup: CDR1 SEHNR, CDR2 FQNEAQ (reference sequence). The CDR3 is 17 residues long. V was pared by 7 bases and J by 1 base, with 20 bases between. CDR3 protein: CASTIQHGGISNQPQHF. The CDR3 DNA reads TGTGCCAGCACCATTCAGCACGGCGGCATAAGCAATCAGCCCCAGCATTTT.

This clonotype has a count of ten or more. CDR3 in DNA: TGTGCCAGCACCGAAAGTGCTCAAGAGACCCAGTACTTC. Its protein is CASTESAQETQYF. This chain uses TRBV2 with TRBJ2-5; D is undetermined. The CDR3 contains 13 residues. CDR1 is SNHLY and CDR2 is FYNNEI in the germline V gene. The V gene lost 7 bases and the J gene lost 2 bases, with 11 bases spanning the gap.

The sample holds a few counts of this clonotype. The V call is TRBV9, the J call TRBJ1-1; 12 nucleotides line up with TRBD1. V lost 4 bases and J lost 6; bases outside the gene matches: 10. CDR1 is SGDLS and CDR2 is YYNGEE in the germline V gene. The CDR3 sequence is 16 residues long. DNA of the CDR3: TGTGCCAGCAGCCGAACACCCGGGACAGGGGGCTCTGAAGCTTTCTTT. This translates into CASSRTPGTGGSEAFF.

V and J are TRBV9 and TRBJ2-7; the D is unclear. V gave up 0 bases and J gave up 7 bases, with 23 bases separating them. The CDR3 sequence is 17 residues long. Germline CDR1 reads SGDLS; CDR2 reads YYNGEE. The CDR3 is CASSVGGFSGSRQEQYF. The CDR3 DNA sequence: TGTGCCAGCAGCGTAGGAGGCTTCTCTGGTTCCCGCCAAGAGCAGTACTTC.

About this clonotype: This sequence may be a read error, since a much larger clone differs from it by one base. The genes are TRBV7-2 and TRBJ1-2; 8 bases line up with TRBD1. Germline values: CDR1 SGHTA, CDR2 FQGNSA. V shed 5 bases, J shed 7 bases, and the junction held 15 bases outside the gene matches. The CDR3 has 16 residues. The CDR3 coding sequence is TGTGCCAGCAGCCCAATGCGGGGCAGGGGGCTTCTTGGCTACACCTTC. It yields the protein CASSPMRGRGLLGYTF.

Points on this clonotype: Compared with germline, one end of the junction differs, possibly owing to a read error. The chain is built from TRBV5-1 and TRBJ1-6; 7 positions agree with TRBD1. CDR1 and CDR2 from the germline V gene are SGHRS and YFSETQ. The length of the CDR3 is 10 residues. The CDR3 here is CASSREGADF. The CDR3 DNA reads as TGTGCCAGCAGTCGAGAGGGGGCAGACTTT.

The chain links TRBV24-1 to TRBJ1-5, with 11 bases aligning to TRBD1. The CDR3 sequence is 16 residues long. Germline lookup yields CDR1 KGHDR and CDR2 SFDVKD. V was pared by 3 bases and J by 6 bases, with 6 bases of the junction left unmatched. This chain's CDR3 is CATSDAGTGGGQPQHF. CDR3 DNA: TGTGCCACCAGTGATGCCGGGACAGGGGGTGGTCAGCCCCAGCATTTT.

J is TRBJ2-7 and V is TRBV7-9; possible D gene TRBD2, 5 bases. The germline V gene encodes CDR1 SEHNR and CDR2 FQNEAQ (reference sequence). This CDR3 is built from 13 residues. Trimming removed 5 bases at V and 8 bases at J, with 16 bases between. The CDR3 region has the DNA TGTGCCAGCAGCACCGGAGGAGAACCCCAGCAGTACTTC. Its translation is CASSTGGEPQQYF.

This clonotype has just a few counts. V is TRBV19 and J is TRBJ2-2; 11 nucleotides line up with TRBD2. Germline V gene lookup returns CDR1 LNHDA and CDR2 SQIVND (reference sequence). The CDR3 has 17 amino acids. Trimming removed 8 bases from V and 4 bases from J; junction bases left unmatched: 12. CDR3 loop: CASAATSGMRGTGELFF. CDR3 in DNA: TGTGCCAGTGCCGCGACTAGCGGGATGCGCGGCACCGGGGAGCTGTTTTTT.

The chain joins TRBV19 to TRBJ1-5; TRBD1 matches at 7 bases. This CDR3 contains 16 residues. The germline V gene encodes CDR1 LNHDA and CDR2 SQIVND (reference sequence). V gave up 4 bases and J gave up 7 bases; unmatched junction bases: 13. The DNA of the CDR3 is TGTGCCAGTAGTACCAATAGGGGACAGAATATCCAGCCCCAGCATTTT. This encodes CASSTNRGQNIQPQHF.

V and J are TRBV6-2 or TRBV6-3 and TRBJ2-7; no definite D call. Trimming pared 4 bases from V and 6 bases from J, leaving 7 bases between. CDR1 is MNHEY and CDR2 is SVGEGT in the germline V gene. This CDR3 spans 11 amino acids. DNA of the CDR3: TGTGCCAGCAGTTGGCCCTCCGAGCAGTACTTC. Protein: CASSWPSEQYF.

This clonotype was counted at least ten times. J is TRBJ2-2 and V is TRBV29-1; D is perhaps TRBD1 (6 bases). V was trimmed by 7 bases and J by 5 bases, leaving 11 bases between them. CDR1 is SQVTM and CDR2 is ANQGSEA in the germline V gene. This CDR3 is built from 12 residues. The CDR3 sequence is CSGGRGTGELFF. CDR3 DNA: TGCAGCGGGGGAAGGGGGACCGGGGAGCTGTTTTTT.

This clonotype was seen many times. The rearrangement uses TRBV6-5 and TRBJ2-7; D is uncertain. This CDR3 spans 11 amino acids. Looked up from germline, CDR1 is MNHEY and CDR2 is SVGAGI. Trimming shortened V by 5 bases and J by 4 bases, and 6 bases separated the two germline ends. The CDR3 nucleotides read TGTGCCAGCAGTACCGAATACGAGCAGTACTTC. Translation: CASSTEYEQYF.

This chain links TRBV20-1 with TRBJ1-1, with 7 bases lining up with TRBD1. V lost 2 bases and J lost 4; bases outside the gene matches: 13. The germline V gene encodes CDR1 DFQATT and CDR2 SNEGSKA (reference sequence). The length of the CDR3 is 16 residues. The CDR3 is CSARLEAGGGSTEAFF. As DNA, the CDR3 is TGCAGTGCTAGACTAGAGGCAGGGGGAGGTAGCACTGAAGCTTTCTTT.

J is TRBJ1-2 and V is TRBV28, with D possibly being TRBD1 (5 bases). Trimming removed 3 bases at V and 2 bases at J, with 13 bases between. Germline values: CDR1 MDHEN, CDR2 SYDVKM. This CDR3 contains 15 residues. The CDR3 bases are TGTGCCAGCAGTTTTCCCCGACAGATCAACTATGGCTACACCTTC. Its protein product is CASSFPRQINYGYTF.

The sample holds one count of this clonotype. Lacking the conserved final phenylalanine or tryptophan, this CDR3 likely reflects a read error. The limits of the CDR3 on the DNA are not certain, so only TCRdb's listed CDR3 is given. The genes are TRBV6-5 and TRBJ2-6. The CDR3 numbers 11 amino acids, ends counted. The germline CDR1 and CDR2 sequences are MNHEY and SVGAGI. The CDR3 spells CASSKYAPRTS.

A note on this clonotype: Since the CDR3 does not end with the conserved phenylalanine or tryptophan, this likely comes from a read error. The DNA is left out, because the CDR3 cannot be placed on it with certainty; the CDR3 is given as TCRdb lists it. V usage is TRBV20-1 and J usage is TRBJ1-4; TRBD1 reflects the table's D call only, with no check against the DNA. Germline V gene data show CDR1 as DFQATT and CDR2 as SNEGSKA (reference sequence). The CDR3 totals 10 residues, both ends included. The CDR3 reads CSARVTGVIG.

This clonotype was counted ten times or more. The chain links TRBV5-1 to TRBJ1-2, with D possibly being TRBD1 (6 bases). V lost 7 bases and J lost 6, with 16 bases in between. This CDR3 has 13 amino acids. Germline V lookup: CDR1 SGHRS, CDR2 YFSETQ. The CDR3 region has the DNA TGCGCCAGCTCTGAGCGGGGGGCCAATGGCTACACCTTC. This translates into CASSERGANGYTF.

The chain uses TRBV11-2 and TRBJ1-2, with TRBD1 as a possible D gene (6 bases). The CDR3 runs 15 residues. The germline V and J ends were trimmed by 5 bases and 4 bases, with 17 bases remaining between them. Looked up from germline, CDR1 is SGHAT and CDR2 is FQNNGV. DNA for the CDR3: TGTGCCAGCAGCCTTCTGGGGGACACCATCTATGGCTACACCTTC. This gives the protein CASSLLGDTIYGYTF.

This clonotype was found a few times. The chain joins TRBV5-1 to TRBJ2-2; D uncertain. CDR1 SGHRS and CDR2 YFSETQ come from the germline V gene. The CDR3 sequence is 14 residues long. The ends were cut back, 4 bases at V and 3 bases at J, with 10 bases in the middle. Here the CDR3 reads CASSRQPHTGELFF. DNA for the CDR3: TGCGCCAGCAGCAGACAACCACACACCGGGGAGCTGTTTTTT.

The chain recombines TRBV11-2 with TRBJ2-7; 7 bases fit TRBD2. CDR1 is SGHAT, CDR2 FQNNGV, per germline. V dropped 1 base and J dropped 6; count of bases not matched to a gene: 9. The CDR3 contains 15 residues. In nucleotides, the CDR3 is TGTGCCAGCAGCTTAGTGGGGGGGACGGGGATCGAGCAGTACTTC. Residues: CASSLVGGTGIEQYF.

This clonotype was counted a few times. The rearrangement uses TRBV20-1 and TRBJ1-4; D not certain. CDR3 size: 12 residues. Trimming removed 4 bases from V and 5 bases from J, with 8 bases in between. CDR1 DFQATT and CDR2 SNEGSKA come from the germline V gene (reference sequence). The CDR3 protein is CSAMPRNEKLFF. In DNA form, the CDR3 reads TGCAGTGCTATGCCACGAAATGAAAAACTGTTTTTT.